Listed below are T cell receptor beta chains from one sample, sequenced in a study of blood T cell repertoires in COVID-19. Clones were sequenced by immunoSEQ multiplex PCR, and TCRdb holds only the in-frame ones, with some missing. The sample carries approximately 310,000 clones, around 86% recorded once. Input material: PBMCs or T cells enriched from blood (not recorded which). These receptors were obtained from a man between 60 and 70 years old who had recovered from COVID-19. Each CDR3 is given with its conserved first and last residue. Each record gives: clone size, D gene, V gene, J gene, CDR3 protein, CDR3 DNA. The D gene is left open where the match is weak. Expanded clones get a size class; other rows say once, few or many, or leave the size out.

once,TRBD1,TRBV24-1,TRBJ2-6,CATSETQGAASGANVLTF,TGTGCCACCAGTGAGACCCAGGGGGCGGCCTCTGGGGCCAACGTCCTGACTTTC
.,.,TRBV5-1,TRBJ2-3,CASSNGDSRTDTQYF,TGCGCCAGCAGTAATGGGGACTCTCGCACAGATACGCAGTATTTT
.,TRBD1,TRBV24-1,TRBJ1-5,CATSETGQGVNQPQHF,TGTGCCACCAGTGAAACGGGACAGGGGGTCAATCAGCCCCAGCATTTT
.,TRBD2,TRBV6-8,TRBJ2-7,CARCLGGGRYEQYF,TGTGCCAGGTGCTTGGGGGGGGGTCGGTACGAGCAGTACTTC
.,TRBD1,TRBV28,TRBJ1-4,CASSRQGLNEKLFF,TGTGCCAGCAGTCGACAGGGACTTAATGAAAAACTGTTTTTT
.,.,TRBV6-4,TRBJ2-3,CASSKTGGDTQYF,TGTGCCAGCAGTAAAACAGGCGGAGATACGCAGTATTTT
few,TRBD1,TRBV28,TRBJ1-1,CASSHWTGGTEAFF,TGTGCCAGCAGCCACTGGACAGGGGGCACTGAAGCTTTCTTT
.,TRBD1,TRBV10-3,TRBJ1-2,CATRDRGPSGYGYTF,TGTGCCACCCGGGACAGGGGGCCTTCGGGCTATGGCTACACCTTC
.,TRBD2,TRBV7-2,TRBJ2-5,CASSPAAGGPMAQYF,TGTGCCAGCAGCCCCGCGGCGGGAGGGCCGATGGCCCAGTACTTC
.,.,TRBV10-2,TRBJ1-2,CASTGPGETGYTF,TGCGCCAGCACAGGTCCAGGTGAGACCGGCTACACCTTC
.,TRBD2,TRBV29-1,TRBJ2-1,CSVEKLAGGDNEQFF,TGCAGCGTTGAAAAACTAGCGGGAGGGGACAATGAGCAGTTCTTC
once,.,TRBV5-4,TRBJ2-2,CASSPASGTRYTGELFF,TGTGCCAGCAGCCCGGCTTCCGGGACTCGATACACCGGGGAGCTGTTTTTT
.,.,TRBV5-8,TRBJ1-5,CASSPQDSNQPQHF,TGTGCCAGCAGCCCCCAGGATAGCAATCAGCCCCAGCATTTT
.,.,TRBV18,TRBJ1-2,CASSPIQDSNYGYTF,TGTGCCAGCTCACCAATCCAGGACTCTAACTATGGCTACACCTTC
.,.,TRBV7-4,TRBJ2-7,CASSLRETLDAGLYEQYF,TGTGCCAGCAGCTTAAGAGAGACTCTGGACGCGGGCTTGTACGAGCAGTACTTC
.,.,TRBV28,TRBJ2-5,CASSSGTLQETQYF,TGTGCCAGCAGTTCCGGGACTCTTCAAGAGACCCAGTACTTC